The 9 T cell receptor beta chains listed next were all sequenced from one sample in a study of T cell responses to AZD1222 COVID-19 vaccine. Assay used: immunoSEQ multiplex PCR; TCRdb lists only in-frame clones, some missing. The data contain about 80,000 clones, around 93% of them seen just once; the ten biggest clones take up 8%. Sequencing used peripheral blood, obtained 28 days after the second AZD1222 dose. The receptors stem from an adult who received the AZD1222 COVID-19 vaccine.

The chain carries TRBV5-5 and TRBJ2-7; no definite D call. This CDR3 has 16 residues. V gave up 4 bases and J gave up 0 bases, with 17 bases separating them. Germline values: CDR1 SGHKS, CDR2 YYEKEE (reference sequence). The CDR3 loop is CASSPSPGRASYEQYF. DNA of the CDR3: TGTGCCAGCAGCCCGAGCCCCGGACGGGCCTCCTACGAGCAGTACTTC.

The chain is built from TRBV7-2 and TRBJ2-1; perhaps TRBD2 as D (6 bases). This CDR3 has 15 amino acids. Germline assignment: CDR1 SGHTA and CDR2 FQGNSA. Trimming took 2 bases from V and 3 from J, leaving 11 bases between them. CDR3 loop: CASSLRWEVYNEQFF. The CDR3 DNA reads TGTGCCAGCAGCTTAAGGTGGGAGGTCTACAATGAGCAGTTCTTC.

V usage is TRBV15 and J usage is TRBJ1-1; no clear D gene. This CDR3 region has 13 residues. Germline V gene lookup returns CDR1 LNHNV and CDR2 YYDKDF (reference sequence). V lost 3 bases and J 8 bases, leaving 13 bases between the germline ends. In DNA form, the CDR3 reads TGTGCCACCAGCAGCCGGGCCTGGGCGGAAGCTTTCTTT. Protein sequence: CATSSRAWAEAFF.

V gene TRBV28 combines with J gene TRBJ2-7, with 7 bases identical to TRBD2. The CDR3 has 15 amino acids. The ends lost 2 bases at V and 6 bases at J; junction bases unmatched: 10. Per germline, CDR1 MDHEN and CDR2 SYDVKM. CDR3 bases: TGTGCCAGCAGTTTAAGGCCTCGCGGGAGTAGCGAGCAGTACTTC. As protein: CASSLRPRGSSEQYF.

The V call is TRBV27, the J call TRBJ1-2; TRBD1 might be the D (5 bases). Per the germline V gene, CDR1 is MNHEY and CDR2 is SMNVEV (reference sequence). The length of the CDR3 is 11 residues. The V and J ends lost 5 bases and 6 bases respectively, with 7 bases between them. The CDR3, as DNA: TGTGCCAGCAGTACGGGGGATGGCTACACCTTC. It codes for CASSTGDGYTF.

The V and J genes are TRBV27 and TRBJ1-1, with a tentative D call TRBD1 (6 bases). Trimming cost V 3 bases and J 1 base, with 12 bases left between them. Germline lookup yields CDR1 MNHEY and CDR2 SMNVEV (reference sequence). CDR3 size: 15 residues. CDR3 DNA sequence: TGTGCCAGCAGTTTCTCGGGGACACCGAACACTGAAGCTTTCTTT. It codes for CASSFSGTPNTEAFF.

The chain recombines TRBV7-9 with TRBJ2-5; 7 bases line up with TRBD2. V gave up 6 bases and J gave up 4 bases; unmatched junction bases: 11. The germline V gene has CDR1 SEHNR and CDR2 FQNEAQ (reference sequence). The CDR3 is 15 amino acids. In DNA, the CDR3 is TGTGCCAGCAGTCTACCTAGCGGAGCTGGAGAGACCCAGTACTTC. This translates into CASSLPSGAGETQYF.

The chain links TRBV4-1 to TRBJ2-7; D perhaps matches TRBD2 (6 bases). CDR3 length equals 14 residues. The germline V gene has CDR1 MGHRA and CDR2 YSYEKL. Trimming left V 4 bases short and J 7 bases short, with 17 bases between. This chain's CDR3 is CASSLRDFGIEQYF. CDR3 coding DNA: TGCGCCAGCAGCCTCCGGGACTTTGGTATTGAGCAGTACTTC.

The chain recombines TRBV6-5 with TRBJ1-1; no definite D call. V shed 4 bases and J shed 9 bases, with 15 bases lying between them. This CDR3 has 13 residues. Germline assignment: CDR1 MNHEY and CDR2 SVGAGI. The CDR3 DNA reads TGTGCCAGCAGTTCCGGGCCCCGGAACCAAGCTTTCTTT. It yields the protein CASSSGPRNQAFF.